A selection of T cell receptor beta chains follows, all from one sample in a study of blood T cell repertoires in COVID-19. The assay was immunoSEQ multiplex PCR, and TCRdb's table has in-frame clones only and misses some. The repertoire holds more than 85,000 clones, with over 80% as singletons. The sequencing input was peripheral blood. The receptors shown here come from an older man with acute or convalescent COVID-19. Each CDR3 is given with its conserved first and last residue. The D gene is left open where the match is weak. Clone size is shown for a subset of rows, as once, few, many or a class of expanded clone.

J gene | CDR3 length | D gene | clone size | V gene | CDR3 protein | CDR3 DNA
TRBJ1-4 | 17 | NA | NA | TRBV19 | CASSIRQGFVANEKLFF | TGTGCCAGTAGTATCAGGCAGGGGTTTGTTGCTAATGAAAAACTGTTTTTT
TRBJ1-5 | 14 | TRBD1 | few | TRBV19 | CASTLTGLGQPQHF | TGTGCCAGTACTCTGACAGGGTTAGGCCAGCCCCAGCATTTT
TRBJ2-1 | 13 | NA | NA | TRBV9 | CASSVAPRDLPFF | TGTGCCAGCAGCGTAGCTCCCCGGGACTTACCTTTCTTC
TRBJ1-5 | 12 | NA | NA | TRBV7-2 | CASSQRGQPQHF | TGTGCCAGCAGCCAACGGGGGCAGCCCCAGCATTTT
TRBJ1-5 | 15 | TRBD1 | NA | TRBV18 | CASSPRGQSNQPQHF | TGTGCCAGCTCACCTAGGGGACAGAGCAATCAGCCCCAGCATTTT
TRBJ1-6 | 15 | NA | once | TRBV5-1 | CASSRAPGDNSPLHF | TGCGCCAGCAGCCGGGCCCCGGGGGATAATTCACCCCTCCACTTT
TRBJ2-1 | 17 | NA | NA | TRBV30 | CAWSMGRSVSSYNEQFF | TGTGCCTGGAGTATGGGGCGAAGTGTAAGCTCCTACAATGAGCAGTTCTTC
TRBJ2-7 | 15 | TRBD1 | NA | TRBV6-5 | CASIRGQGPSYEQYF | TGTGCCAGCATTAGGGGACAGGGCCCTTCTTACGAGCAGTACTTC
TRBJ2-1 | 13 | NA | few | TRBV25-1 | CASRGSSYNEQFF | TGTGCCAGCAGGGGGAGCTCCTACAATGAGCAGTTCTTC
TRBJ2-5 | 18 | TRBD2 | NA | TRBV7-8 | CASSLGLASGASRETQYF | TGTGCCAGCAGCTTAGGTCTCGCTAGCGGGGCCAGTCGGGAGACCCAGTACTTC
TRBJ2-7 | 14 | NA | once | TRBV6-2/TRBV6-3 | CASSYSSHSYEQYF | TGTGCCAGCAGTTACTCCTCACACTCCTACGAGCAGTACTTC
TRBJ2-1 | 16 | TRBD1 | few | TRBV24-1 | CATSDRTGGALNEQFF | TGTGCCACCAGTGACCGGACAGGGGGGGCCCTTAATGAGCAGTTCTTC
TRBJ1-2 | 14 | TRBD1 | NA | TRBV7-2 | CASSLAGQGYGYTF | TGTGCCAGCAGCTTAGCGGGACAGGGTTATGGCTACACCTTC
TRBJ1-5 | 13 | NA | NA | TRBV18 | CASSDSLNQPQHF | TGTGCCAGCTCAGACTCTCTTAATCAGCCCCAGCATTTT
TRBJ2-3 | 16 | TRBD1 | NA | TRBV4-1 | CASSQDGTGRTDTQYF | TGCGCCAGCAGCCAAGACGGGACAGGGCGCACAGATACGCAGTATTTT
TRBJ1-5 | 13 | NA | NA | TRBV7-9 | CASSPPGNQPQHF | TGTGCCAGCAGCCCCCCGGGCAATCAGCCCCAGCATTTT
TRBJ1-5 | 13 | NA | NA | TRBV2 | CATVRDINQPQHF | TGTGCCACCGTCCGGGACATCAATCAGCCCCAGCATTTT
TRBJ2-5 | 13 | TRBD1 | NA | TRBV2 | CASSLDRVETQYF | TGTGCCAGCAGCCTCGACAGGGTAGAGACCCAGTACTTC
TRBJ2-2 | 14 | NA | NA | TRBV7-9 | CASSSNPPEQLLFF | TGTGCCAGCAGCTCGAACCCTCCCGAACAGCTCCTGTTTTTT
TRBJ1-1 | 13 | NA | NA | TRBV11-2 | CASSLERGAEAFF | TGTGCCAGCAGCTTAGAACGGGGTGCTGAAGCTTTCTTT
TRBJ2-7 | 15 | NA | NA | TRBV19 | CASSIFQGTSYEQYF | TGTGCCAGTAGTATATTCCAGGGAACCAGCTACGAGCAGTACTTC
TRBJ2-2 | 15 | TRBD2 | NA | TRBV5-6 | CASSLQGLMAGELFF | TGTGCCAGCAGCTTGCAGGGACTAATGGCCGGGGAGCTGTTTTTT
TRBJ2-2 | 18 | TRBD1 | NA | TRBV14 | CASSQDLLGQGKGGELFF | TGTGCCAGCAGCCAAGATCTACTGGGACAGGGGAAAGGCGGGGAGCTGTTTTTT
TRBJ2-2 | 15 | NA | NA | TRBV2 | CASAEGLPITGELFF | TGTGCCAGTGCCGAGGGACTTCCGATAACCGGGGAGCTGTTTTTT
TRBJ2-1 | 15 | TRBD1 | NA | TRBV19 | CASSFRDRALNEQFF | TGTGCCAGTAGTTTTCGGGACAGGGCTTTAAATGAGCAGTTCTTC
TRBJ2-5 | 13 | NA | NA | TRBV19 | CASSSGYQETQYF | TGTGCCAGTAGTAGCGGCTACCAAGAGACCCAGTACTTC
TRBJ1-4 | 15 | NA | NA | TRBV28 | CASSFWTATNEKLFF | TGTGCCAGCAGTTTCTGGACAGCAACTAATGAAAAACTGTTTTTT
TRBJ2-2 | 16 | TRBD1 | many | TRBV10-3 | CAISERTGGNTGELFF | TGTGCCATCAGTGAGAGGACAGGGGGCAACACCGGGGAGCTGTTTTTT
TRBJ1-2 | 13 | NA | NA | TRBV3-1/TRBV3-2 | CASSQDTGYGYTF | TGTGCCAGCAGCCAAGACACAGGGTATGGCTACACCTTC
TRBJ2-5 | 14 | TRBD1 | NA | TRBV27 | CASSPRTGGRTQYF | TGTGCCAGCAGCCCGAGGACAGGGGGGAGGACCCAGTACTTC
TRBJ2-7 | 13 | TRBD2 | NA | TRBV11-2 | CASSLGSRGGELF | TGTGCCAGCAGCTTGGGATCTCGGGGGGGAGAACTATTT
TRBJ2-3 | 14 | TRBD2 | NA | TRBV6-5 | CATTRGGQGDTQYF | TGTGCCACAACACGGGGGGGCCAAGGAGATACGCAGTATTTT
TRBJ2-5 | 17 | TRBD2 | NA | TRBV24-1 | CATSGRLWGRGQETQYF | TGTGCCACCAGCGGCCGCCTTTGGGGGAGGGGTCAAGAGACCCAGTACTTC
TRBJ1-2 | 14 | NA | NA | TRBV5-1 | CASSLERGNYGYTF | TGCGCCAGCAGCTTGGAACGAGGGAACTATGGCTACACCTTC
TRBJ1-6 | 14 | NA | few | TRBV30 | CAWTSGRGNSPLHF | TGTGCCTGGACCTCAGGGAGGGGGAATTCACCCCTCCACTTT
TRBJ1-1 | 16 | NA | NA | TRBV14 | CASSQDTGWGDTEAFF | TGTGCCAGCAGCCAAGATACAGGATGGGGCGACACTGAAGCTTTCTTT
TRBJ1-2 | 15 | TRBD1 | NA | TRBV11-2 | CASSQTQGAIYGYTF | TGTGCCAGCAGCCAAACACAGGGGGCGATTTATGGCTACACCTTC
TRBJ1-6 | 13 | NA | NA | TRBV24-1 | CATSDRGGSPLHF | TGTGCCACCAGTGATCGGGGGGGATCACCCCTCCACTTT